This record covers a single TCR beta chain. Its matching antigen is unknown. A universal primer site was incorporated via template switching, and the cDNA contained unique molecular identifiers. TCRdb processed the 5' RACE reads anew with MiXCR; each CDR3 protein has one entry. Among about 900,000 distinct CDR3 sequences listed, about 12% were seen once. This sample was included in a study of identical twins. Germline V gene lookup returns CDR1 SGHRS and CDR2 YFSETQ. The V end was cut by 0 bases, the J end by 5 bases, with 15 bases between. The CDR3 contains 15 residues. Study outcomes and limitations: Out-of-frame alpha sequences common to twins exhibited a surplus of low generation probability. Insertions were fewer in abundant cord blood beta clonotypes, whereas memory repertoires showed none of this pattern.

This same sample was also part of a study on yellow fever vaccine responses in identical twins.

The rearrangement links TRBV5-1 to TRBJ2-7, with D perhaps matching TRBD1 or TRBD2 (5 bases each). The sequenced sample consisted of PBMCs. This receptor was obtained from a young woman in good health. The CDR3 coding sequence is TGCGCCAGCAGCTTGGGGGACGGCATAGCTAACGAGCAGTACTTC. Translating it yields CASSLGDGIANEQYF.